This is a list of T cell receptor beta chains from one sample in a study of cytomegalovirus exposure and HLA in healthy donors. Only in-frame clones appear in the TCRdb table, and some are missing; sequencing was by immunoSEQ multiplex PCR. Here the sample spans 160,000 or so clones, 84% being singletons. Sequenced sample: PBMCs. All receptors come from a man younger than 40 in good health and CMV-seropositive. CDR3s leave out the opening cysteine and the closing phenylalanine or tryptophan.

>TRBJ2-7|TRBV14
ASSYSADSYEQY
>TRBJ2-3|TRBV7-6
ASSLELAGATVNTDTQY
>TRBJ1-1|TRBV7-9
ASSLAGDSGAF
>TRBJ1-4|TRBV6-5
ASSYSGTGNEKLF
>TRBJ1-2|TRBV9
ASSEGIYFRGSNYGYT
>TRBJ1-5|TRBV7-2
ASSPGTGFWPQH
>TRBJ1-4|TRBV5-4
ASSLDRGTNEKLF
>TRBJ1-2|TRBV9
ASSVATGANYGYT
>TRBJ2-5|TRBV4-2
ASSQDREETQY
>TRBJ1-5|TRBV6-1
ASIAVQGINQPQH
>TRBJ2-3|TRBV6-4
ASSEGGQGADTQY
>TRBJ2-7|TRBV27
ASRRRRSGVAYEQY
>TRBJ2-7|TRBV7-9
ASSSPGQPYEQY
>TRBJ2-7|TRBV5-6
ASSGLVQADYEQY
>TRBJ2-7|TRBV15
ATSRDPGLPEQY
>TRBJ1-2|TRBV29-1
SVVLYGNRYGYT
>TRBJ1-1|TRBV5-4
ASSWAHTEAF
>TRBJ1-5|TRBV2
ASSEALAGGNQPQH
>TRBJ1-2|TRBV19
ASSSKRGGYGYT
>TRBJ2-7|TRBV21-1
ASSSRHYEQY
>TRBJ2-1|TRBV5-1
ASSAGRLAGYNEQF
>TRBJ1-5|TRBV6-5
ASRPLQGGNQPQH
>TRBJ2-7|TRBV7-2
ASSLVQGIIDEQY
>TRBJ2-7|TRBV9
ASSVGAGQNYEQY
>TRBJ2-5|TRBV19
ASSSGRGETQY
>TRBJ1-5|TRBV7-9
ASSLGTGSQPQH
>TRBJ2-7|TRBV27
ASSLARAWDEQY
>TRBJ2-7|TRBV28
AIKKGGQEPFYEQY
>TRBJ2-5|TRBV5-1
ASSREGTRQETQY
>TRBJ2-3|TRBV27
ASSLHATGGARYTQY
>TRBJ1-2|TRBV6-6
ASSPPGVVGYT
>TRBJ2-7|TRBV4-1
ASSQYQGGSYEQY
>TRBJ2-3|TRBV27
ASRSLGTSGNTDTQY
>TRBJ1-6|TRBV18
ASSPRSRADNSPLH
>TRBJ2-5|TRBV7-3
ASCGLAGARGETQY
>TRBJ1-2|TRBV7-2
ASSLVAGDRGVYGYT
>TRBJ2-3|TRBV15
ATSRVGSGSTDTQY
>TRBJ2-3|TRBV29-1
SVRTGGRGTDTQY
>TRBJ2-1|TRBV5-4
ASRYGLAEGSSYNEQF
>TRBJ2-7|TRBV5-1
ASSLWRTSDEQY
>TRBJ1-2|TRBV6-5
ASSYSGGARKEGYT
>TRBJ1-4|TRBV11-2
ASSLRHRGPNEKLF
>TRBJ2-7|TRBV28
ASSSASEVSSDEQY
>TRBJ2-7|TRBV5-1
ASSLHGTGGYEQY
>TRBJ1-6|TRBV30
AWSTINSPLH
>TRBJ2-2|TRBV2
ASSESGIGELF
>TRBJ2-7|TRBV19
ASSIRDEANEQY
>TRBJ2-7|TRBV28
ASSLISGLREQY
>TRBJ2-7|TRBV9
ASSVAGVDEQY
>TRBJ2-7|TRBV19
ASSILRGYEQY
>TRBJ2-7|TRBV10-3
AMAPGLSSYEQY